The next 24 T cell receptor beta chains were all read from a single sample in a study of CD8+ T cells in alopecia areata. RNA extraction was followed by reverse transcription into cDNA, which acted as the sequencing template. The method was immunoSEQ multiplex PCR; TCRdb's version includes in-frame clones alone and lacks a portion of them. The sample carries 200,000 or so clones, roughly 50% recorded once. Sequences were obtained from CD8+ T cells sorted from blood. These receptors all stem from a human donor in good health.

The V call is TRBV5-1, the J call TRBJ1-2, with TRBD1 identical over 10 bases. CDR3 length: 15 amino acids. Germline V gene data show CDR1 as SGHRS and CDR2 as YFSETQ. V lost 3 bases, J lost 3 bases, and 5 bases stayed unmatched. The chain's CDR3 is CASSSGTGVDYGYTF. CDR3 in DNA: TGCGCCAGCAGCTCCGGGACAGGGGTAGACTATGGCTACACCTTC.

This clone has only a few counts. The gene calls are TRBV29-1 and TRBJ2-5; D may be TRBD1 or TRBD2 (5 bases each). The CDR3 is 13 amino acids. Germline V CDR1 and CDR2: SQVTM, ANQGSEA. The CDR3 loop reads CRINERGGETQYF. Here the CDR3 DNA reads TGCAGGATAAACGAGAGGGGTGGGGAGACCCAGTACTTC.

The V call is TRBV4-1, the J call TRBJ2-5; 11 bases fit TRBD1. The length of the CDR3 is 16 residues. Germline V gene lookup returns CDR1 MGHRA and CDR2 YSYEKL. After removal of 3 bases from V and 5 bases from J, the junction contained 8 bases not matched to a gene. The CDR3 DNA reads TGCGCCAGCAGCCAGCCCTGGACAGGGGGCAAGGAGACCCAGTACTTC. This codes for CASSQPWTGGKETQYF.

This clone appeared a few times. The V and J genes are TRBV4-1 and TRBJ2-3; 7 bases are shared with TRBD2. The germline V gene has CDR1 MGHRA and CDR2 YSYEKL. The length of the CDR3 is 17 residues. Unmatched junction bases numbered 8, after V lost 0 bases and J lost 2 bases. The CDR3 coding sequence is TGCGCCAGCAGCCAAGATGGGAGCGGGGACCCCACAGATACGCAGTATTTT. It encodes CASSQDGSGDPTDTQYF.

The rearrangement joins TRBV19 to TRBJ1-2; 7 nucleotides match TRBD1. The V gene's germline CDR1 is LNHDA and CDR2 SQIVND (reference sequence). The CDR3 extends over 12 amino acids. V trimming: 5 bases; J trimming: 8 bases; junction bases outside the gene matches: 5. The CDR3 region is CASSLDRRGYTF. CDR3 coding DNA: TGTGCCAGTAGTCTGGACAGGCGGGGCTACACCTTC. Full variable domain (remainder filled in from reference TRBV19 and TRBJ1-2): DGGITQSPKYLFRKEGQNVTLSCEQNLNHDAMYWYRQDPGQGLRLIYYSQIVNDFQKGDIAEGYSVSREKKESFPLTVTSAQKNPTAFYLCASSLDRRGYTFGSGTRLTVV.

This clone showed up just a few times. V gene TRBV27 combines with J gene TRBJ2-5; possibly TRBD1 for D (5 bases). Deletions cut 5 bases from V and 1 base from J, with 17 bases between. This CDR3 region has 16 residues. Germline CDR1 is MNHEY and CDR2 is SMNVEV (reference sequence). CDR3 DNA: TGTGCCAGCAGTCCCCCCAGGTTGGGGCCCCAAGAGACCCAGTACTTC. It codes for CASSPPRLGPQETQYF.

The chain carries TRBV7-9 and TRBJ2-1; the match to TRBD2 covers 13 bases. In germline, CDR1 is SEHNR, CDR2 FQNEAQ (reference sequence). The CDR3 spans 16 residues. The J segment lost 1 base and the V segment lost 5 bases, leaving 2 bases of the junction unmatched. In nucleotides, the CDR3 is TGTGCCAGCAGCACGACTAGCGGGGGGTCCTACAATGAGCAGTTCTTC. Translation: CASSTTSGGSYNEQFF.

The gene calls are TRBV11-2 and TRBJ2-7, with 11 bases that match TRBD1. Germline assignment: CDR1 SGHAT and CDR2 FQNNGV. The CDR3 runs to 14 residues. V lost 5 bases, J lost 4 bases, and 4 bases stayed unmatched. CDR3 region: CASSDGTGGYEQYF. The CDR3 nucleotides read TGTGCCAGCAGCGACGGGACAGGGGGTTACGAGCAGTACTTC.

J is TRBJ1-3 and V is TRBV5-4; D unclear. CDR1 and CDR2 from the germline V gene are SGHNT and YYREEE (reference sequence). Trimming shortened V by 0 bases and J by 0 bases, and 7 bases separated the two germline ends. The CDR3 length is 15 residues. CDR3 region: CASSLVPDSGNTIYF. CDR3 coding DNA: TGTGCCAGCAGCTTGGTACCGGACTCTGGAAACACCATATATTTT.

V usage is TRBV7-9 and J usage is TRBJ1-2; a weak D match, TRBD1 (5 bases). Trimming shortened V by 6 bases and J by 4 bases, and 27 bases separated the two germline ends. The CDR3 spans 18 residues. Per the germline V gene, CDR1 is SEHNR and CDR2 is FQNEAQ (reference sequence). This CDR3 is CASSLPGLSLFSGYGYTF. In nucleotides, the CDR3 is TGTGCCAGCAGTCTACCGGGACTGAGTTTATTTTCAGGCTATGGCTACACCTTC.

The V gene is TRBV29-1, the J gene TRBJ2-7; D gene uncertain. V gave up 3 bases and J gave up 3 bases, with 12 bases separating them. CDR1 is SQVTM, CDR2 ANQGSEA, per germline. The CDR3 loop spans 13 amino acids. This CDR3 is CSVEGRSVYEQYF. The CDR3 DNA reads TGCAGCGTTGAGGGCAGATCGGTCTACGAGCAGTACTTC.

This clone was recorded a few times. This chain links TRBV4-2 with TRBJ1-5; the D gene is possibly TRBD1 (5 bases). This CDR3 has 16 amino acids. The V gene's germline CDR1 is LGHNA and CDR2 YNFKEQ. The V end was cut by 0 bases, the J end by 7 bases, with 16 bases between. This chain's CDR3 is CASSQELGTAGQPQHF. In nucleotides, the CDR3 is TGTGCCAGCAGCCAAGAATTAGGGACGGCGGGCCAGCCCCAGCATTTT.

This chain joins TRBV5-1 and TRBJ1-2; D is uncertain. The germline V gene encodes CDR1 SGHRS and CDR2 YFSETQ. Trimming shortened V by 3 bases and J by 6 bases, and 6 bases separated the two germline ends. CDR3 length: 11 amino acids. The DNA of the CDR3 is TGCGCCAGCAGCTCAGAGGATGGCTACACCTTC. Translated, it gives CASSSEDGYTF.

In this sample, this clone turned up a few times. The chain combines TRBV5-4 with TRBJ1-4; the D gene is possibly TRBD1 (5 bases). This CDR3 contains 14 residues. CDR1 and CDR2 (germline): SGHNT, YYREEE (reference sequence). Trimming removed 0 bases from V and 6 bases from J, with 9 bases in between. CDR3 region: CASSLGGSDEKLFF. CDR3 bases: TGTGCCAGCAGCTTGGGGGGGAGTGATGAAAAACTGTTTTTT.

This clone was counted between two and nine times. The CDR3 DNA follows: TGTGCCAGCAGCCCGGAAAGTTTCCCTTTCGAAGCTTTCTTT. This gives the protein CASSPESFPFEAFF. V usage is TRBV27 and J usage is TRBJ1-1; D ambiguous. V was shortened by 6 bases and J by 8 bases, with 19 bases between the two germline ends. Per the germline V gene, CDR1 is MNHEY and CDR2 is SMNVEV (reference sequence). CDR3 length: 14 amino acids.

This chain joins TRBV27 and TRBJ1-4; D possibly corresponds to TRBD1 (6 bases). The length of the CDR3 is 16 residues. The germline V and J ends were trimmed by 5 bases and 7 bases, with 20 bases remaining between them. Germline CDR1 and CDR2: MNHEY and SMNVEV (reference sequence). CDR3 DNA: TGTGCCAGCAGTCTCTCCGCGGGGGCCTTAGGTGAAAAACTGTTTTTT. This gives the protein CASSLSAGALGEKLFF. Based on the CDR3 plus reference TRBV27 and TRBJ1-4, the full variable domain is EAQVTQNPRYLITVTGKKLTVTCSQNMNHEYMSWYRQDPGLGLRQIYYSMNVEVTDKGDVPEGYKVSRKEKRNFPLILESPSPNQTSLYFCASSLSAGALGEKLFFGSGTQLSVL.

J is TRBJ1-4 and V is TRBV4-1, with D possibly TRBD1 on 6 matching bases. Trimming left V 2 bases short and J 0 bases short, with 10 bases between. Germline V CDR1 and CDR2: MGHRA, YSYEKL. The CDR3 has 16 amino acids. The CDR3 region is CASSQLQGATNEKLFF. The CDR3, as DNA: TGCGCCAGCAGCCAACTACAGGGAGCAACTAATGAAAAACTGTTTTTT.

The V and J genes are TRBV29-1 and TRBJ2-7; TRBD1 matches at 7 bases. Germline V gene sequence: CDR1 SQVTM, CDR2 ANQGSEA. V lost 6 bases and J lost 3; bases outside the gene matches: 11. The CDR3 consists of 14 residues. CDR3 nucleotide sequence: TGCAGCGTCATAGGGGGCGACCAATTCTACGAGCAGTACTTC. It is translated as CSVIGGDQFYEQYF.

The rearrangement uses TRBV13 and TRBJ1-5; D is undetermined. CDR3 length: 12 residues. Germline assignment: CDR1 PRHDT and CDR2 FYEKMQ (reference sequence). The V end was cut by 6 bases, the J end by 3 bases, with 6 bases between. CDR3 region: CASSKDNQPQHF. The DNA for the CDR3 is TGTGCCAGCAGTAAAGACAATCAGCCCCAGCATTTT.

The chain couples TRBV11-2 to TRBJ2-4; D perhaps matches TRBD2 (6 bases). Germline CDR1 reads SGHAT; CDR2 reads FQNNGV. The CDR3 has 15 amino acids. Trimming stripped 4 bases from V and 13 bases from J, with 23 bases between. The CDR3 nucleotides are TGTGCCAGCAGCTATGACGGAGGGGAAACATCAAGCCAGTACTTC. Its protein is CASSYDGGETSSQYF.

This clone appeared a few times. This chain joins TRBV4-1 and TRBJ1-2; D call uncertain. Trimming left V 6 bases short and J 4 bases short, with 18 bases between. Germline V CDR1 and CDR2: MGHRA, YSYEKL. This CDR3 contains 15 residues. CDR3 in amino acids: CASSHQWSGIYGYTF. CDR3 nucleotides: TGCGCCAGCAGTCACCAATGGTCAGGAATCTATGGCTACACCTTC.

Only one count was recorded for this clone. This chain uses TRBV25-1 with TRBJ2-7, with no clear D. V lost 4 bases and J lost 4, with 5 bases in between. The CDR3 has 11 amino acids. Germline V CDR1 and CDR2: MGHDK, SYGVNS. The CDR3 loop reads CASSAEYEQYF. The DNA for the CDR3 is TGTGCCAGCAGTGCAGAGTACGAGCAGTACTTC.

V and J are TRBV2 and TRBJ1-1; TRBD1 matches at 10 bases. The CDR3 totals 13 residues. With 9 bases clipped from V and 6 bases from J, the junction kept 7 bases outside the gene matches. The germline gives CDR1 SNHLY, CDR2 FYNNEI. The DNA of the CDR3 is TGTGCCAGTGTAGGACAGGGGGTGGCTGAAGCTTTCTTT. This gives the protein CASVGQGVAEAFF.

This clone was detected a few times. This chain connects TRBV7-9 to TRBJ2-7, with D tentatively TRBD2 (6 bases). Germline CDR1 reads SEHNR; CDR2 reads FQNEAQ (reference sequence). The CDR3 has 13 amino acids. The ends were cut back, 6 bases at V and 2 bases at J, with 11 bases in the middle. The DNA of the CDR3 is TGTGCCAGCAGGGCCGGCGGGACCTACGAGCAGTACTTC. This sequence encodes CASRAGGTYEQYF. Full variable domain (missing parts from reference TRBV7-9 and TRBJ2-7): DTGVSQNPRHKITKRGQNVTFRCDPISEHNRLYWYRQTLGQGPEFLTYFQNEAQLEKSRLLSDRFSAERPKGSFSTLEIQRTEQGDSAMYLCASRAGGTYEQYFGPGTRLTVT.